One and the same sample provided the 8 T cell receptor beta chains below, sequenced in a study of T cell repertoires in ileal Crohn's disease. Regarding time point: proximal margin of the surgical specimen (macroscopically non-inflamed). This table comes from immunoSEQ multiplex PCR, and its TCRdb copy is limited to in-frame clones, with some not included. The data show 3,500 to 4,500 clones, 72% seen once. Sequencing was carried out using ileal tissue. These receptors all stem from an adult with Crohn's disease.

This chain connects TRBV5-4 to TRBJ2-5; tentative D call: TRBD1 (6 bases). Germline-derived CDR1 and CDR2 are SGHNT and YYREEE (reference sequence). Between the trimmed V and J ends, which lost 4 bases and 5 bases, there was a span of 12 bases. The CDR3 runs to 13 residues. The CDR3 sequence is CASSTRGGETQYF. Written as DNA, the CDR3 is TGTGCCAGCAGCACCAGGGGTGGGGAGACCCAGTACTTC.

In nucleotides, the CDR3 is TGTGCCAGCAGCCCTTGGGCGGGCCCACCCTATGGCTACACCTTC. Translating gives CASSPWAGPPYGYTF. This rearrangement joins TRBV5-6 to TRBJ1-2; D unclear. CDR1 is SGHDT and CDR2 is YYEEEE in the germline V gene. The CDR3 is made up of 15 amino acids. Trimming cost V 4 bases and J 4 bases, with 17 bases left between them.

Concerning this clone: The junction departs from germline at one end; a sequencing error may be responsible. This chain uses TRBV7-2 with TRBJ2-5; D not certain. Germline loops: CDR1 SGHTA, CDR2 FQGNSA. The CDR3 runs 14 residues. The CDR3 loop is CVSSFLNAEETQYF. CDR3 nucleotides: TGTGTCAGCAGCTTTTTGAACGCAGAAGAGACCCAGTACTTC.

This chain uses TRBV27 with TRBJ1-5; 9 nucleotides line up with TRBD1. Germline V gene data show CDR1 as MNHEY and CDR2 as SMNVEV (reference sequence). The CDR3 has 18 residues. Trimming at V came to 1 base and at J to 6 bases, leaving 13 bases not matched to a gene. The CDR3 loop reads CASSLLKQGATISQPQHF. The DNA of the CDR3 is TGTGCCAGCAGTTTATTAAAACAGGGGGCCACCATTAGTCAGCCCCAGCATTTT.

V is TRBV18 and J is TRBJ1-6; D is ambiguous. This CDR3 contains 16 residues. The germline V gene encodes CDR1 KGHSH and CDR2 LQKENI. V lost 0 bases, J lost 5 bases, and 11 bases lay in between. In DNA form, the CDR3 reads TGTGCCAGCTCACCACCAAACGGAGTTAATAATTCACCCCTCCACTTT. It is translated as CASSPPNGVNNSPLHF.

The V and J genes are TRBV5-1 and TRBJ1-6, with 9 nucleotides matching TRBD1. The CDR3 is 14 amino acids. J gave up 8 bases and V 3 bases, and 3 bases lay outside the gene matches. Germline V gene sequence: CDR1 SGHRS, CDR2 YFSETQ. The CDR3 protein is CASSSRTGDSPLHF. As DNA, the CDR3 is TGCGCCAGCAGCTCCCGGACAGGGGATTCACCCCTCCACTTT.

Within the sample, this clone is large. The CDR3 loop reads CASSLYDYEQYF. The CDR3 coding sequence is TGTGCCAGCAGCTTATACGACTACGAGCAGTACTTC. The gene calls are TRBV7-6 and TRBJ2-7; D gene ambiguous. The V gene lost 2 bases and the J gene lost 3 bases, with 5 bases spanning the gap. Germline V gene data show CDR1 as SGHVS and CDR2 as FNYEAQ. The CDR3 totals 12 residues.

The V gene is TRBV2, the J gene TRBJ2-1; TRBD1 agrees at 9 bases. CDR1 is SNHLY and CDR2 is FYNNEI in the germline V gene. The CDR3 runs to 15 residues. Losses at the gene ends were 7 bases for V and 7 bases for J; bases not matched to a gene: 11. The CDR3 nucleotides are TGTGCCAGCAAGAAGGGACAGGGCCCCGCAAATGAGCAGTTCTTC. Amino acids: CASKKGQGPANEQFF.